This T cell receptor (beta chain) came from a study of chemoradiotherapy in HPV16-positive cancers. Sequenced by immunoSEQ multiplex PCR; TCRdb stores in-frame clones only, minus some. The sample records 25,000 to 35,000 clones, approximately 90% being singletons. Trimming took 0 bases from V and 6 from J, leaving 4 bases between them. CDR1 and CDR2 (germline): SGHDT, YYEEEE. The CDR3 loop spans 11 amino acids. The source of this sequence is a human donor with HPV-associated anogenital cancer. V and J are TRBV5-6 and TRBJ2-7; D is ambiguous. The sequenced sample was blood, obtained from a patient who underwent chemoradiotherapy. The CDR3 DNA reads as TGTGCCAGCAGCTTGGTCGGCGAGCAGTACTTC. Amino acids: CASSLVGEQYF.